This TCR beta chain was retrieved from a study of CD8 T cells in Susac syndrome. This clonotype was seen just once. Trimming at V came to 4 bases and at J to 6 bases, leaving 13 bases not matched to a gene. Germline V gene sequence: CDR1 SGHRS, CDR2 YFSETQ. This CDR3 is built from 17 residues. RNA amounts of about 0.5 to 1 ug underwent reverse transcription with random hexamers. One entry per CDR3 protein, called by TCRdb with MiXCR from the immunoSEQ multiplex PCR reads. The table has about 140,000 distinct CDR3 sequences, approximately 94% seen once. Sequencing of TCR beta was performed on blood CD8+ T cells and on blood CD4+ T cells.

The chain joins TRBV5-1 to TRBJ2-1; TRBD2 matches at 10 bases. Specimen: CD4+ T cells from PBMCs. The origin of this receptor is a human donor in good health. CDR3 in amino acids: CASSPGLAIQRANEQFF. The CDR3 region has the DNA TGCGCCAGCAGCCCGGGACTAGCGATTCAAAGGGCCAATGAGCAGTTCTTC.